This T cell receptor (beta chain) was obtained from a study of cytomegalovirus exposure and HLA in healthy donors. Study at large: Unique TCRs numbering 75 million to 95 million, obtained from HLA-typed donors, made up an early data release. Of over 350 genotyped donors, more than 65% grouped in the Caucasian-associated ancestry cluster. Study results and limitations: Accurate prediction of HLA-A and HLA-B alleles (for most subjects) was reportedly achieved from TCR beta sequences. Within an earlier analysis, most TCR beta V segments proved productive either about 90% or about 30% of the time.

As to this clone: Its antigen is not known.

A multiplex PCR was run with 60 Vbeta primers and 13 Jbeta primers. TCRdb keeps only in-frame clones here, not all; method: immunoSEQ multiplex PCR. The sample holds 100,000 to 150,000 clones, about 70% seen once. The germline V gene encodes CDR1 SGDLS and CDR2 YYNGEE. The trim removed 3 bases at V and 0 bases at J, leaving 9 bases unmatched. The CDR3 covers 18 residues. The sequenced material came from PBMCs. This TCR was recovered from a male donor in good health and CMV-seronegative. The rearrangement uses TRBV9 and TRBJ2-6; 7 positions agree with TRBD1. Written as DNA, the CDR3 is TGTGCCAGCAGCGGGGCGACAGGGATGGGCTCTGGGGCCAACGTCCTGACTTTC. This sequence encodes CASSGATGMGSGANVLTF. The entire variable domain, with the rest obtained from reference TRBV9 and TRBJ2-6, is as follows: DSGVTQTPKHLITATGQRVTLRCSPRSGDLSVYWYQQSLDQGLQFLIQYYNGEERAKGNILERFSAQQFPDLHSELNLSSLELGDSALYFCASSGATGMGSGANVLTFGAGSRLTVL.